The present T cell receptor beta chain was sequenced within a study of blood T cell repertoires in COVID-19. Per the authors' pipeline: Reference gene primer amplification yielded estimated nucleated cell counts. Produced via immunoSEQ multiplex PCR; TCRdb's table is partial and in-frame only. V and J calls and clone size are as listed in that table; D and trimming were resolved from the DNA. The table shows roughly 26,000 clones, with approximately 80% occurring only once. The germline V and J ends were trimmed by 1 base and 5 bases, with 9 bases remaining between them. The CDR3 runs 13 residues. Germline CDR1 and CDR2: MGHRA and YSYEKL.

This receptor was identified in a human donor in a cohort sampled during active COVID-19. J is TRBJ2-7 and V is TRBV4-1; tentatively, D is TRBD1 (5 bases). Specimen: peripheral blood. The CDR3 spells CASSQGARDEQYF. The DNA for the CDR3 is TGCGCCAGCAGCCAAGGAGCCAGGGACGAGCAGTACTTC.